This T cell receptor (beta chain) was recovered during a study of early T cells in non-severe SARS-CoV-2 infection. This clonotype occurred many times. Its antigen is unidentified. The study, taken as a whole, reports: Reliance on VDJdb matching favored anti-spike CD8 responses; private and CD4 specificities were missed.

Trimming removed 4 bases from V and 0 bases from J, with 10 bases in between. Germline-derived CDR1 and CDR2 are MNHEY and SVGAGI. The CDR3 is 15 amino acids. Unique molecular identifiers were added to individual cDNA molecules. TCRdb recomputed calls from the 5' RACE reads with MiXCR, one row per CDR3 protein. Of some 66,000 distinct CDR3 sequences in the sample, 13% were seen once. The origin of this receptor is an adult who was a healthcare worker with PCR-confirmed SARS-CoV-2 infection or an uninfected control (not recorded which). The chain has TRBV6-5 and TRBJ1-3; D call uncertain. The sample consisted of whole blood. CDR3 in amino acids: CASSFGGLSGNTIYF. Here the CDR3 DNA reads TGTGCCAGCAGTTTCGGAGGGCTCTCTGGAAACACCATATATTTT.